This T cell receptor beta chain was sequenced during a study of T cells in Graves' hyperthyroidism and ophthalmopathy. Patients counted as stable if ophthalmopathy did not develop within 18 months. Authors of the study amplified TCR beta CDR3 regions from RNA transcripts. An initial round of RT-PCR targeting the TCR CDR3 relied on the HTBI primer set. Each CDR3 protein gets one entry after TCRdb re-called the multiplex PCR reads with MiXCR. The table records around 450,000 distinct CDR3 sequences, approximately 15% of them present only once. The CDR3 totals 17 residues. Germline loops: CDR1 MNHNS, CDR2 SASEGT. J gave up 5 bases and V 5 bases, and 17 bases lay outside the gene matches.

The sample consisted of blood. The sequence derives from a woman between 18 and 29 years old with Graves' hyperthyroidism. V and J are TRBV6-1 and TRBJ1-2, with 7 bases identical to TRBD1. In DNA form, the CDR3 reads TGTGCCAGCAGTTATACGGCGAGGGGGCGCGGGCCTTATGGCTACACCTTC. Translated, it gives CASSYTARGRGPYGYTF.